These 26 T cell receptor beta chains originate from one sample sequenced in a study of T cell clusters in autoimmune cytopenias. Multiplex touch-down PCR amplified TRB using TRB-A and TRB-B pools in one tube. TCRdb derives one entry per CDR3 protein from the multiplex PCR reads, leaving out DNA. Here the sample table reports around 2,500 distinct CDR3 sequences. TRB amplification used 250 ng of peripheral blood genomic DNA. Source material: peripheral blood. Receptor source: a human donor with an autoimmune cytopenia or autoimmune hepatitis (not recorded which).

The J gene is TRBJ1-1, the V gene TRBV7-3; TCRdb's assignment of TRBD1 cannot be checked, as there is no DNA. Germline CDR1 and CDR2: SGHTA and FQGTGA. This CDR3 region has 15 residues. CDR3 loop: CASSLVGGGRSEAFF. The full variable domain, in which reference TRBV7-3 and TRBJ1-1 provide the parts outside the CDR3, is GAGVSQTPSNKVTEKGKYVELRCDPISGHTALYWYRQSLGQGPEFLIYFQGTGAADDSGLPNDRFFAVRPEGSVSTLKIQRTERGDSAVYLCASSLVGGGRSEAFFGQGTRLTVV.

The chain joins TRBV6-2 or TRBV6-3 to TRBJ2-6. CDR1 is MNHEY and CDR2 is SVGEGT in the germline V gene. This CDR3 has 15 residues. This chain's CDR3 is CASRWLSSGANVLTF.

This chain joins TRBV13 and TRBJ2-7; TCRdb outputs TRBD1, but without DNA this stays unchecked. The germline V gene encodes CDR1 PRHDT and CDR2 FYEKMQ (reference sequence). This CDR3 has 14 residues. The CDR3 protein is CASSSRTGLYEQYF.

CDR3 sequence reads: CASSPRSGSYGYTF. V is TRBV5-4 and J is TRBJ1-2. CDR3 length: 14 amino acids. Germline values: CDR1 SGHNT, CDR2 YYREEE (reference sequence).

This clonotype shows up as medium-sized (0.01 to 0.1%) by frequency. CDR3 in amino acids: CASSGQLEETQYF. This chain connects TRBV6-5 to TRBJ2-5; with no DNA, the TCRdb D assignment of TRBD1 cannot be verified. The germline gives CDR1 MNHEY, CDR2 SVGAGI. This CDR3 spans 13 amino acids.

This clonotype shows up as medium-sized by frequency. This chain uses TRBV6-5 with TRBJ2-6; the TRBD2 assignment by TCRdb is unverifiable without DNA. The CDR3 covers 17 residues. Germline lookup yields CDR1 MNHEY and CDR2 SVGAGI. CDR3 residues: CASQRVAGNSGANVLTF.

The genes are TRBV12-3 or TRBV12-4 and TRBJ1-2; TCRdb's D call of TRBD1 is untestable without DNA. This CDR3 region has 14 residues. CDR3 residues: CASRFTGTGDGYTF.

This clonotype is medium-sized by frequency. The chain is built from TRBV19 and TRBJ2-1; TCRdb picks TRBD2, but there is no DNA to check that call. From germline, CDR1 is LNHDA and CDR2 SQIVND (reference sequence). CDR3 length: 17 amino acids. This CDR3 reads CASSIGAGEKLKNEQFF.

Measured by frequency, this clonotype is large. V is TRBV29-1 and J is TRBJ2-1; the D call of TRBD1 rests on TCRdb alone, since no DNA is present to check it. The length of the CDR3 is 16 residues. Germline lookup yields CDR1 SQVTM and CDR2 ANQGSEA. This CDR3 reads CSVELGGGSSYNEQFF.

This clonotype is identified as medium-sized from frequency. The chain carries TRBV15 and TRBJ2-3; TCRdb selects TRBD2, and the lack of DNA leaves this call unchecked. The length of the CDR3 is 16 residues. The V gene's germline CDR1 is LNHNV and CDR2 YYDKDF (reference sequence). The CDR3 region is CATSRGPGRESDTQYF.

This chain uses TRBV6-2 or TRBV6-3 with TRBJ2-5; TCRdb indicates TRBD1, and absent DNA this call remains unverified. The CDR3 spans 17 residues. CDR1 is MNHEY, CDR2 SVGEGT, per germline. CDR3 region: CASSYDLSQGAGETQYF.

The genes are TRBV19 and TRBJ1-2. The CDR3 runs to 12 residues. CDR1 and CDR2 (germline): LNHDA, SQIVND (reference sequence). The CDR3 spells CASMSGTSGYTF.

This chain connects TRBV15 to TRBJ2-5; absent DNA, TCRdb's TRBD2 call cannot be checked. CDR3 length equals 15 residues. The V gene's germline CDR1 is LNHNV and CDR2 YYDKDF (reference sequence). The CDR3 loop is CATSIRLGGGETQYF.

V gene TRBV7-9 combines with J gene TRBJ2-1; TCRdb proposes TRBD1, but this gene call is untestable without DNA. CDR1 is SEHNR and CDR2 is FQNEAQ in the germline V gene (reference sequence). The CDR3 runs 14 residues. This chain's CDR3 is CASSLLAGENEQFF.

Measured by frequency, this clonotype is medium-sized. The chain has TRBV5-5 and TRBJ2-1; TCRdb's D call, TRBD1, is unchecked because there is no DNA. This CDR3 has 15 residues. CDR1 and CDR2 (germline): SGHKS, YYEKEE (reference sequence). The CDR3 loop is CASSLAGQGYNEQFF.

Its frequency marks this clonotype as medium-sized. The chain is built from TRBV19 and TRBJ2-1. The germline gives CDR1 LNHDA, CDR2 SQIVND (reference sequence). This CDR3 region has 14 residues. The CDR3 protein is CASRGLSSYNEQFF.

Frequency places this clonotype as medium-sized (0.01 to 0.1%). This rearrangement joins TRBV19 to TRBJ1-5. Looked up from germline, CDR1 is LNHDA and CDR2 is SQIVND (reference sequence). The CDR3 runs 14 residues. This CDR3 is CASSLALSNQPQHF.

The V call is TRBV19, the J call TRBJ2-3; TCRdb indicates TRBD1, and absent DNA this call remains unverified. CDR3 length equals 15 residues. Per the germline V gene, CDR1 is LNHDA and CDR2 is SQIVND (reference sequence). CDR3 protein: CASKPDRGGTDTQYF. Together with reference TRBV19 and TRBJ2-3, the CDR3 gives the full variable domain: DGGITQSPKYLFRKEGQNVTLSCEQNLNHDAMYWYRQDPGQGLRLIYYSQIVNDFQKGDIAEGYSVSREKKESFPLTVTSAQKNPTAFYLCASKPDRGGTDTQYFGPGTRLTVL.

The V gene is TRBV18, the J gene TRBJ2-3; the TRBD1 assignment by TCRdb is unverifiable without DNA. This CDR3 contains 15 residues. Germline values: CDR1 KGHSH, CDR2 LQKENI. The CDR3 region is CASSPRQASTDTQYF. Combining the CDR3 with reference TRBV18 and TRBJ2-3 gives the whole variable domain NAGVMQNPRHLVRRRGQEARLRCSPMKGHSHVYWYRQLPEEGLKFMVYLQKENIIDESGMPKERFSAEFPKEGPSILRIQQVVRGDSAAYFCASSPRQASTDTQYFGPGTRLTVL.

The chain is built from TRBV7-2 and TRBJ2-1; TCRdb indicates TRBD2, and absent DNA this call remains unverified. Germline CDR1 reads SGHTA; CDR2 reads FQGNSA. This CDR3 has 15 amino acids. CDR3 loop: CASSFRTSGRNEQFF.

The chain couples TRBV29-1 to TRBJ2-1; the D gene TCRdb calls, TRBD2, cannot be checked with no DNA. Germline assignment: CDR1 SQVTM and CDR2 ANQGSEA. The CDR3 consists of 17 residues. The CDR3 sequence: CSVWTSGGLSSYNEQFF.

The CDR3 here is CASRQGSYTEAFF. The chain recombines TRBV6-1 with TRBJ1-1; the D call from TCRdb, TRBD1, cannot be confirmed without DNA. CDR3 size: 13 residues. Germline V gene data show CDR1 as MNHNS and CDR2 as SASEGT.

The chain joins TRBV30 to TRBJ1-2. Germline V gives CDR1 GTSNPN, CDR2 SVGIG (reference sequence). The CDR3 contains 13 residues. CDR3 protein: CAWSLLGGYGYTF.

The J gene is TRBJ1-3, the V gene TRBV6-1; TCRdb selects TRBD1, and the lack of DNA leaves this call unchecked. This CDR3 is 14 amino acids long. The germline CDR1 and CDR2 sequences are MNHNS and SASEGT. CDR3 sequence: CASSEGSGGYTIYF.

This chain joins TRBV19 and TRBJ1-5; TCRdb selects TRBD1, and the lack of DNA leaves this call unchecked. Germline V lookup: CDR1 LNHDA, CDR2 SQIVND (reference sequence). The CDR3 runs to 15 residues. This CDR3 is CASSTGQRGNQPQHF.

Its frequency marks this clonotype as medium-sized. The genes are TRBV6-2 or TRBV6-3 and TRBJ2-2; there is no DNA to check the TCRdb D call of TRBD1. There are 13 residues in the CDR3. Germline lookup yields CDR1 MNHEY and CDR2 SVGEGT. CDR3 region: CASSPTGRGELFF.